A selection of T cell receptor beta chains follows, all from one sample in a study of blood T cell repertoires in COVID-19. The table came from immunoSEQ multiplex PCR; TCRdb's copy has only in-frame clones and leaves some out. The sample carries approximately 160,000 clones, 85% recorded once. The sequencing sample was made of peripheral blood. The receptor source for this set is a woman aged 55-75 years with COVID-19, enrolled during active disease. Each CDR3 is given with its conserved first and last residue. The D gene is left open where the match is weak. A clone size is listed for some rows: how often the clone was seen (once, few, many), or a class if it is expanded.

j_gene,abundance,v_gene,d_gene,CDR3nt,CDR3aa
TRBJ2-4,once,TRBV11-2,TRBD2,TGTGCCAGCAGCTTTACTAGCGGGAGTGCAGGAAACATTCAGTACTTC,CASSFTSGSAGNIQYF
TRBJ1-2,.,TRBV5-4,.,TGTGCCAGCAGCCCCGTTGACAAAAGAAATGGCTACACCTTC,CASSPVDKRNGYTF
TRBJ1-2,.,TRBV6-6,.,TGTGCCAGCAGCTCTAAACTAAGGACAGCCGGACTCGATAACTATGGCTACACCTTC,CASSSKLRTAGLDNYGYTF
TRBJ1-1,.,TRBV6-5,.,TGTGCCAGCGTAAGGCGGTCCATGAACACTGAAGCTTTCTTT,CASVRRSMNTEAFF
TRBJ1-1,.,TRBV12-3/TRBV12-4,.,TGTGCCAGCACTCGCAGGGGACCCACTGAAGCTTTCTTT,CASTRRGPTEAFF
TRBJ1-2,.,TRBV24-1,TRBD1,TGTGCCACCAGTGATCCCGGGACAGGGTATGGCTACACCTTC,CATSDPGTGYGYTF
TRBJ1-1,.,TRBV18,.,TGTGCCAGCTCACCAGTAGGGGGATCCACTGAAGCTTTCTTT,CASSPVGGSTEAFF
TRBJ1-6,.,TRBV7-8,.,TGTGCCAGCAGCCAGGGGCCAAGGGAGGATTCACCCCTCCACTTT,CASSQGPREDSPLHF
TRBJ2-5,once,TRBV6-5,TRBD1,TGTGCCGCAGCCCGGACAGGGATACAAGAGACCCAGTACTTC,CAAARTGIQETQYF
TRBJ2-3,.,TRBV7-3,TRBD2,TGTGCCAGCAGCTACCTTAGCGGGGCTAGCACAGATACGCAGTATTTT,CASSYLSGASTDTQYF
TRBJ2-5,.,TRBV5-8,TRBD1,TGTGCCAGCAGCTTGTACAGGGGAAAAGAGACCCAGTACTTC,CASSLYRGKETQYF
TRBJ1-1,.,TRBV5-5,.,TGTGCCAGCAGCGGACAGTTCTCGAACACTGAAGCTTTCTTT,CASSGQFSNTEAFF
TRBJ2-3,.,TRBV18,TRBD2,TGTGCCAGCTCACCACCGACACTAGCGGGAGATACGCAGTATTTT,CASSPPTLAGDTQYF
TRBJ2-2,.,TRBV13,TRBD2,TGTGCCAGCAGCTTAGGGTCTGGTAGCGGGATAGGCACCGGGGAGCTGTTTTTT,CASSLGSGSGIGTGELFF
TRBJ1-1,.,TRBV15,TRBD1,TGTGCCACCAGCAGAAGGACAGGGGCAGGGTTCACTGAAGCTTTCTTT,CATSRRTGAGFTEAFF
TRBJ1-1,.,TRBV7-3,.,TGTGCCAGCAGCTTAAGTCCTACGAACACTGAAGCTTTCTTT,CASSLSPTNTEAFF
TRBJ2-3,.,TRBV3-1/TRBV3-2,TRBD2,TGTGCCAGCAGCCTAAGCCGGACTAGCGGGAGTAGCACAGATACGCAGTATTTT,CASSLSRTSGSSTDTQYF
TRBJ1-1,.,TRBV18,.,TGTGCCAGCTCGCACCTACGCGACACTGAAGCTTTCTTT,CASSHLRDTEAFF
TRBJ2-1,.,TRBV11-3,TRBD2,TGTGCCAGCAGCTTGGGGAGGGCCGTGGGGAATGAGCAGTTCTTC,CASSLGRAVGNEQFF
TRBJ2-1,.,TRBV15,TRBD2,TGTGCCACCAGCAGAGAACCGCTAGCGGGAGGGAATGAGCAGTTCTTC,CATSREPLAGGNEQFF
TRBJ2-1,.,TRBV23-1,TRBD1,TGCGCCAGCAGTCAATCGGAGCCGGCCCCAGGGGGCGCGAACAAGTTCTTC,CASSQSEPAPGGANKFF
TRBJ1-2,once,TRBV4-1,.,TGCGCCAGCAGCCAAGTCGTAGTACAGGAGGGCTATGGCTACACCTTC,CASSQVVVQEGYGYTF
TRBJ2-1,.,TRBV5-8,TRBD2,TGTGCCAGCAGCTTATTCCCGAGCGGGACGATCAATGAGCAGTTCTTC,CASSLFPSGTINEQFF
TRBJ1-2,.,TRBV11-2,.,TGTGCCAGCAGCGAGACAGTGCTTAACTATGGCTACACCTTC,CASSETVLNYGYTF
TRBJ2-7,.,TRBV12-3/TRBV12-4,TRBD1,TGTGCCAGCAGTTGGGACAGGCTGGACGAGCAGTACTTC,CASSWDRLDEQYF
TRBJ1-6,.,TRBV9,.,TGTGCCAGCAGAGCCGGGACACGAGGCAGTTATAATTCACCCCTCCACTTT,CASRAGTRGSYNSPLHF
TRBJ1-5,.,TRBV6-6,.,TGTGCCAGCAGTTACTCGAAAACAGATCAGCCCCAGCATTTT,CASSYSKTDQPQHF
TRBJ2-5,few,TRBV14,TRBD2,TGTGCCAGCAGCCTGACTAGCGGGATTGAGACCCAGTACTTC,CASSLTSGIETQYF
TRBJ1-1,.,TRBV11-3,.,TGTGCCAGCAGCTTAGGAAGGGGTCTGAACACTGAAGCTTTCTTT,CASSLGRGLNTEAFF
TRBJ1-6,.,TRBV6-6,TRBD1,TGTGCCAGCAGTTACCAACAGGGGGCTGGGAATTCACCCCTCCACTTT,CASSYQQGAGNSPLHF
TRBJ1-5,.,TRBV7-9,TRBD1,TGTGCCAGCAGCTTGGGGGACAGGGGTGAACAGCCCCAGCATTTT,CASSLGDRGEQPQHF
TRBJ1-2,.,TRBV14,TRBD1,TGTGCCAGCAGCCTGTGGGGACAGGGTAGGTACACCTTC,CASSLWGQGRYTF
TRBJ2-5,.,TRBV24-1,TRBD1,TGTGCCACCAGTGACAGGGGGCCAAGGGAGACCCAGTACTTC,CATSDRGPRETQYF
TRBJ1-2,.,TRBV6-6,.,TGTGCCAGCAGTAACCGACAGCCCTATGGCTACACCTTC,CASSNRQPYGYTF
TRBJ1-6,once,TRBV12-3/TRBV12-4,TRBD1,TGTGCCAGCAGCACAGGGGGGAATTCACCCCTCCACTTT,CASSTGGNSPLHF